Here is one TCR beta chain with its context. Its cognate antigen is unknown. Division of CD4+ cells produced a CD45RA+ naive subset and a CD45RA-negative memory subset. The sample comes from a study of shared clonotypes between healthy human individuals. The V segment lost 5 bases and the J segment 5 bases; nucleotides outside the gene matches: 9. The CDR3 consists of 15 residues. The germline CDR1 and CDR2 sequences are SGHVS and FQNEAQ. The deep-level immunoSEQ assay was used. Measured with immunoSEQ multiplex PCR; TCRdb has only the in-frame clones, and not every one. The sample has 300,000 to 400,000 clones; roughly 80% are singletons. Overall study findings and caveats: Roughly 5% was the fraction of naive CD4 clonotypes found shared across a few donors. Tissues were not sampled, only blood, and their repertoires likely differ.

This rearrangement joins TRBV7-8 to TRBJ1-1; 9 nucleotides match TRBD1. Sequenced material: memory CD4+ T cells sorted from blood. The subset denotes: CD45RA-negative fraction. The TCR comes from a man aged 25 to 40 in good health. The CDR3 DNA reads as TGTGCCAGCAGCCCGGTTGACAGGGGGTCTACTGAAGCTTTCTTT. It yields the protein CASSPVDRGSTEAFF.